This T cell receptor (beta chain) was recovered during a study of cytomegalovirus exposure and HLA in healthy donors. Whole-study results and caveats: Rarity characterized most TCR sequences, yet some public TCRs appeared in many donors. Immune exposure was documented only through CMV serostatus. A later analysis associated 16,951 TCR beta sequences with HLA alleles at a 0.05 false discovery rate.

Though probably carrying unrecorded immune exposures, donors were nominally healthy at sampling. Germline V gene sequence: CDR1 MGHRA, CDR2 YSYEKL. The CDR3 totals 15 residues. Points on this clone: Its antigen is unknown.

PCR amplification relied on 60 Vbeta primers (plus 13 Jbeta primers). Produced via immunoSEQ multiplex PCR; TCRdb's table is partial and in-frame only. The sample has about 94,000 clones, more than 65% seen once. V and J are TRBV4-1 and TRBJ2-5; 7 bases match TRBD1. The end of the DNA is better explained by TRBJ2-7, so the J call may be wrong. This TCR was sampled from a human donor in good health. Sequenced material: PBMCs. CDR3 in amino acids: CASSQAEGQSYEQYF. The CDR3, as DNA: TGCGCCAGCAGCCAAGCTGAGGGACAGAGCTACGAGCAGTACTTC.